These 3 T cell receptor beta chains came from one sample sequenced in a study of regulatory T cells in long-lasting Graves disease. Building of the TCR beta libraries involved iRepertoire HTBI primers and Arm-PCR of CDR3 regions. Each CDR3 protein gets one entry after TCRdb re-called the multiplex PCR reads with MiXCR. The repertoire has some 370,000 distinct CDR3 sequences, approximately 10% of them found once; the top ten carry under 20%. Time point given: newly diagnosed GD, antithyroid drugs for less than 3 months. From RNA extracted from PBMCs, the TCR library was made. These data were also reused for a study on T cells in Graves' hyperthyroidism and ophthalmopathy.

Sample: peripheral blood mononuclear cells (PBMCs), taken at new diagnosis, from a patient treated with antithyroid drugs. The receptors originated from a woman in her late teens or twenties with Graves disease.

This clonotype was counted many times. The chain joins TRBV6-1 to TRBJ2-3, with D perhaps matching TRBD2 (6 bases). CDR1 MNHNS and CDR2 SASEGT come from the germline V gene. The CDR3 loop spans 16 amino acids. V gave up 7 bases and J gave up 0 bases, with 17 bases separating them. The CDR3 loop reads CASTGRGRKSTDTQYF. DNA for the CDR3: TGTGCCAGCACCGGTCGGGGGAGAAAAAGCACAGATACGCAGTATTTT.

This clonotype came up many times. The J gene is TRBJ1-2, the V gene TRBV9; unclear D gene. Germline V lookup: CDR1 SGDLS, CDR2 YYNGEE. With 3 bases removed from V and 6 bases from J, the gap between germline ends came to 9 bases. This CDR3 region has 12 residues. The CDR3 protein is CASSGRLDGYTF. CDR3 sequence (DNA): TGTGCCAGCAGCGGAAGACTGGATGGCTACACCTTC.

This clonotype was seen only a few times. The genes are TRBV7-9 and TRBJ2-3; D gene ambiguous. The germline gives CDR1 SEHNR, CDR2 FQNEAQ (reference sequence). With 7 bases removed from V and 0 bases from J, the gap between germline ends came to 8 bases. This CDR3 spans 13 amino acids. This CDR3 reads CASNQFSTDTQYF. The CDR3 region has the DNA TGTGCCAGCAACCAGTTTAGCACAGATACGCAGTATTTT.